Only a few counts were recorded for the clone carrying this T cell receptor (beta chain). The data were obtained in a study of PD-L1 blockade in urothelial cancer. The assay was immunoSEQ multiplex PCR, and TCRdb's table has in-frame clones only and misses some. The sample has tens of thousands of clones, less than 90% seen once. The CDR3 is 16 amino acids. Germline V gene sequence: CDR1 SGHAT, CDR2 FQNNGV. V lost 1 base to trimming and J lost 4 bases; unmatched junction nucleotides: 1. The sequence was obtained from a man in his 70s with urothelial cancer. V is TRBV11-2 and J is TRBJ2-1; 13 nucleotides agree with TRBD2. This specimen was PBMCs, taken around atezolizumab (anti-PD-L1) treatment. Here the CDR3 reads CASSLGTSGGYNEQFF. CDR3 coding DNA: TGTGCCAGCAGCTTAGGGACTAGCGGGGGATACAATGAGCAGTTCTTC.